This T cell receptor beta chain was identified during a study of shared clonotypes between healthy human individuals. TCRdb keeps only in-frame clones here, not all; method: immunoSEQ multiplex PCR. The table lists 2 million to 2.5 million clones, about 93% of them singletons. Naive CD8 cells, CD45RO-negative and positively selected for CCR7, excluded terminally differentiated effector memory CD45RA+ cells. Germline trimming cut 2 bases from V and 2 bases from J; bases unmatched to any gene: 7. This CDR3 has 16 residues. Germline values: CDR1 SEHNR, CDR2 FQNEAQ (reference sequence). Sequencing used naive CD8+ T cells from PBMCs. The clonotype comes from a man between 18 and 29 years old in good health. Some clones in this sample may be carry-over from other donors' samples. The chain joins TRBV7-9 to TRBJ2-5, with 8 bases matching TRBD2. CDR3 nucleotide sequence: TGTGCCAGCAGCTTATTGGCTAGCGGGCAACAAGAGACCCAGTACTTC. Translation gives CASSLLASGQQETQYF.